This T cell receptor beta chain was observed in a study of cytomegalovirus exposure and HLA in healthy donors. Whole-study findings and limits: The later analysis indicated that the majority of CMV-associated TCR beta chains appeared HLA-restricted. Reports showed the classifier diagnosing cytomegalovirus status with high specificity and sensitivity.

Primers: 60 Vbeta forward and 13 Jbeta reverse. Clones were sequenced by immunoSEQ multiplex PCR, and TCRdb holds only the in-frame ones, with some missing. The top ten clones hold under 3% of a sample with 130,000 to 150,000 clones, 78% of them seen once. A word on this clone: Its antigen is unknown.

Trimming cost V 4 bases and J 3 bases; bases outside gene matches: 6. Germline CDR1 reads SNHLY; CDR2 reads FYNNEI. The CDR3 totals 15 residues. This TCR derives from a female donor in good health and CMV-seronegative. V usage is TRBV2 and J usage is TRBJ1-3; 7 bases fit TRBD1. The specimen sequenced was PBMCs. The CDR3 DNA reads TGTGCCAGCAGTGCGACAGGGAATAGTGGAAACACCATATATTTT. Amino acids: CASSATGNSGNTIYF.